The 22 T cell receptor beta chains presented below share a single source sample, sequenced in a study of blood T cell repertoires in COVID-19. Produced via immunoSEQ multiplex PCR; TCRdb's table is partial and in-frame only. The profile covers roughly 230,000 clones, with under 90% appearing a single time and 3% to 4% taken by the ten largest. Sequencing input: PBMCs or T cells enriched from blood (not recorded which). These receptors were collected from a woman aged 25 to 39 with acute COVID-19.

The chain joins TRBV6-5 to TRBJ2-7; perhaps TRBD2 as D (5 bases). V was shortened by 6 bases and J by 0 bases, with 15 bases between the two germline ends. The V gene's germline CDR1 is MNHEY and CDR2 SVGAGI. This CDR3 has 15 residues. The CDR3 protein is CASRREEGSSYEQYF. The CDR3 nucleotides are TGTGCCAGCAGGAGAGAAGAAGGGAGCTCCTACGAGCAGTACTTC.

The rearrangement links TRBV7-7 to TRBJ1-4; D call uncertain. Looked up from germline, CDR1 is SSHAT and CDR2 is FNYEAQ (reference sequence). The V end lost 5 bases, the J end lost 4 bases, and 11 bases lay between the germline ends. This CDR3 contains 14 residues. CDR3 sequence reads: CASSQWGDNEKLFF. For the CDR3, the DNA is TGTGCCAGCAGCCAGTGGGGAGATAATGAAAAACTGTTTTTT.

V gene TRBV5-1 combines with J gene TRBJ1-3; 7 nucleotides align to TRBD1. Germline values: CDR1 SGHRS, CDR2 YFSETQ. The CDR3 runs 17 residues. With V trimmed by 4 bases and J by 0 bases, 10 bases remained unmatched. Here the CDR3 DNA reads TGCGCCAGCAGCCGTTTGACAGGGAGAGACTCTGGAAACACCATATATTTT. This gives the protein CASSRLTGRDSGNTIYF.

The J gene is TRBJ2-3, the V gene TRBV11-2, with 7 bases aligning to TRBD1. From germline, CDR1 is SGHAT and CDR2 FQNNGV. The CDR3 totals 16 residues. V lost 0 bases, J lost 4 bases, and 7 bases stayed unmatched. The CDR3 is CASSLEGRQGADTQYF. CDR3 sequence (DNA): TGTGCCAGCAGCTTAGAGGGGCGACAGGGTGCAGATACGCAGTATTTT.

The sample holds many counts of this clone. The rearrangement joins TRBV2 to TRBJ1-2; 7 nucleotides align to TRBD1. V trimming: 1 base; J trimming: 5 bases; junction bases outside the gene matches: 4. This CDR3 has 14 residues. CDR1 is SNHLY and CDR2 is FYNNEI in the germline V gene. For the CDR3, the DNA is TGTGCCAGCAGTGAAGTCGGACAGGCATATGGCTACACCTTC. Protein: CASSEVGQAYGYTF.

This chain uses TRBV4-3 with TRBJ1-6, with D unresolved. Germline V gives CDR1 LGHNA, CDR2 YSLEER. Trimming pared 1 base from V and 5 bases from J, leaving 12 bases between. There are 16 residues in the CDR3. In nucleotides, the CDR3 is TGCGCCAGCAGCCAAGGGGCTGGATCTGATAATTCACCCCTCCACTTT. Amino acids: CASSQGAGSDNSPLHF.

The V and J genes are TRBV21-1 and TRBJ2-2; the DNA was not used to check the table's D call, TRBD1. TRBV21-1 is recorded as a pseudogene. The CDR3 contains 19 residues. The CDR3 reads CASSKSGHGPLTNTGELFF. CDR3 in DNA: TGTGCCAGCAGCAAATCCGGACACGGACCCCTAACGAACACCGGGGAGCTGTTTTTT.

The V gene is TRBV2, the J gene TRBJ2-2; TRBD2 agrees at 8 bases. This CDR3 is 17 amino acids long. Trimming took 5 bases from V and 0 from J; bases not matched to a gene: 8. Germline CDR1 and CDR2: SNHLY and FYNNEI. CDR3 amino acids: CASSPLSSGANTGELFF. The DNA of the CDR3 is TGTGCCAGCAGTCCGCTGAGTAGCGGGGCGAACACCGGGGAGCTGTTTTTT.

This clone showed up just a few times. The V call is TRBV12-3 or TRBV12-4, the J call TRBJ2-5, with a tentative D call TRBD1 (5 bases). V shed 7 bases and J shed 5 bases, with 8 bases lying between them. This CDR3 region has 11 residues. The CDR3 DNA sequence: TGTGCCAGCACTTCAGGGGAGACCCAGTACTTC. This translates into CASTSGETQYF.

This chain connects TRBV10-1 to TRBJ1-1, with 11 bases fitting TRBD1. V gave up 8 bases and J gave up 11 bases; unmatched junction bases: 4. Germline CDR1 WNHNN, CDR2 SYGVQD (reference sequence). The CDR3 runs 11 residues. This chain's CDR3 is CASGTGGLAFF. The DNA of the CDR3 is TGCGCCAGCGGGACAGGGGGACTGGCTTTCTTT.

The chain is built from TRBV10-3 and TRBJ2-2, with TRBD1 as a possible D gene (6 bases). Germline V gene lookup returns CDR1 ENHRY and CDR2 SYGVKD. This CDR3 region has 14 residues. The V end was cut by 8 bases, the J end by 7 bases, with 17 bases between. As DNA, the CDR3 is TGTGCCATCCCCAAAGGACAGTTGAACGGGGAGCTGTTTTTT. This sequence encodes CAIPKGQLNGELFF.

In its sample, this clone was seen once. The rearrangement joins TRBV21-1 to TRBJ1-1; the D call in the table, TRBD1, was not verified against the DNA. TRBV21-1 is annotated as a pseudogene. The CDR3 extends over 16 amino acids. The CDR3 region is CASSKARTDLNTEAFF. The CDR3 region has the DNA TGTGCCAGCAGCAAAGCCCGGACAGATTTAAACACTGAAGCTTTCTTT.

The CDR3: CASSDLAGGPGDTGELFF. CDR3 in DNA: TGTGCCAGCAGCGATCTAGCGGGGGGGCCTGGAGACACCGGGGAGCTGTTTTTT. V usage is TRBV9 and J usage is TRBJ2-2; 12 positions match TRBD2. The length of the CDR3 is 18 residues. J gave up 3 bases and V 3 bases, and 9 bases lay outside the gene matches. CDR1 SGDLS and CDR2 YYNGEE come from the germline V gene. The complete variable domain, with remaining parts taken from reference TRBV9 and TRBJ2-2, reads DSGVTQTPKHLITATGQRVTLRCSPRSGDLSVYWYQQSLDQGLQFLIQYYNGEERAKGNILERFSAQQFPDLHSELNLSSLELGDSALYFCASSDLAGGPGDTGELFFGEGSRLTVL.

V gene TRBV7-8 combines with J gene TRBJ2-1; maybe TRBD2 (6 bases). V was trimmed by 1 base and J by 4 bases, leaving 11 bases between them. The V gene's germline CDR1 is SGHVS and CDR2 FQNEAQ. The length of the CDR3 is 15 residues. In DNA, the CDR3 is TGTGCCAGCAGCTTAGGCGGGGCGGTATACAATGAGCAGTTCTTC. Translating it yields CASSLGGAVYNEQFF.

This clone is a singleton in its sample. The chain links TRBV29-1 to TRBJ1-5; D unclear. Germline V gives CDR1 SQVTM, CDR2 ANQGSEA. This CDR3 comprises 13 residues. V lost 7 bases to trimming and J lost 4 bases, with 14 bases between them. The CDR3 sequence: CSATLSENQPQHF. CDR3 sequence (DNA): TGCAGCGCGACACTGAGCGAGAATCAGCCCCAGCATTTT.

About this clone itself: This sample includes further DNA sequences coding for the same CDR3. J is TRBJ2-7 and V is TRBV28; the D is unclear. V lost 5 bases to trimming and J lost 4 bases, with 9 bases between them. Germline V gene data show CDR1 as MDHEN and CDR2 as SYDVKM. The CDR3 has 12 amino acids. As DNA, the CDR3 is TGTGCCAGCAGTCAAACAGTATACGAGCAGTACTTC. Translation: CASSQTVYEQYF. The entire variable domain, with the rest obtained from reference TRBV28 and TRBJ2-7, is as follows: DVKVTQSSRYLVKRTGEKVFLECVQDMDHENMFWYRQDPGLGLRLIYFSYDVKMKEKGDIPEGYSVSREKKERFSLILESASTNQTSMYLCASSQTVYEQYFGPGTRLTVT.

The V gene is TRBV7-9, the J gene TRBJ2-3, with D perhaps matching TRBD2 (6 bases). Germline values: CDR1 SEHNR, CDR2 FQNEAQ (reference sequence). V shed 5 bases and J shed 2 bases, with 11 bases lying between them. The CDR3 extends over 14 amino acids. Here the CDR3 reads CASSPGTATDTQYF. DNA of the CDR3: TGTGCCAGCAGCCCCGGGACTGCCACAGATACGCAGTATTTT.

In this sample, this clone turned up a few times. The chain employs TRBV19 and TRBJ1-1, with D unresolved. The CDR3 runs to 15 residues. Trimming took off 1 base at V and 3 bases at J, with 12 bases between the two ends. Germline V gives CDR1 LNHDA, CDR2 SQIVND (reference sequence). The CDR3 sequence: CASSIGMVAYTEAFF. The CDR3 DNA reads as TGTGCCAGTAGTATAGGAATGGTGGCCTACACTGAAGCTTTCTTT.

J is TRBJ2-6 and V is TRBV13; D gene unclear. The CDR3 contains 17 residues. Trimming stripped 4 bases from V and 0 bases from J, with 13 bases between. CDR1 is PRHDT, CDR2 FYEKMQ, per germline (reference sequence). CDR3 amino acids: CASSSRKVSSGANVLTF. DNA for the CDR3: TGTGCCAGCAGCTCCAGGAAAGTGAGCTCTGGGGCCAACGTCCTGACTTTC.

V gene TRBV25-1 combines with J gene TRBJ1-2, with 9 positions matching TRBD1. With 4 bases clipped from V and 4 bases from J, the junction kept 13 bases outside the gene matches. Germline lookup yields CDR1 MGHDK and CDR2 SYGVNS. This CDR3 is built from 17 residues. CDR3 protein: CASSAGRGTGSGYGYTF. Here the CDR3 DNA reads TGTGCCAGCAGTGCCGGAAGGGGGACAGGGTCGGGCTATGGCTACACCTTC.

The chain combines TRBV19 with TRBJ2-6; perhaps TRBD2 as D (6 bases). The CDR3 consists of 17 residues. Looked up from germline, CDR1 is LNHDA and CDR2 is SQIVND (reference sequence). V was clipped by 5 bases and J by 2 bases, with 16 bases between them. The DNA of the CDR3 is TGTGCCAGTAGTCCCAAGGCGGGGTTGCCTGGGGCCAACGTCCTGACTTTC. As protein: CASSPKAGLPGANVLTF.

This clone has only one observation. The gene calls are TRBV14 and TRBJ2-7, with unresolved D. The CDR3 loop spans 14 amino acids. In germline, CDR1 is SGHDN, CDR2 FVKESK. V lost 0 bases and J 4 bases, leaving 10 bases between the germline ends. The DNA of the CDR3 is TGTGCCAGCAGCCAAGAGGGCAGAATTTACGAGCAGTACTTC. Translating gives CASSQEGRIYEQYF.